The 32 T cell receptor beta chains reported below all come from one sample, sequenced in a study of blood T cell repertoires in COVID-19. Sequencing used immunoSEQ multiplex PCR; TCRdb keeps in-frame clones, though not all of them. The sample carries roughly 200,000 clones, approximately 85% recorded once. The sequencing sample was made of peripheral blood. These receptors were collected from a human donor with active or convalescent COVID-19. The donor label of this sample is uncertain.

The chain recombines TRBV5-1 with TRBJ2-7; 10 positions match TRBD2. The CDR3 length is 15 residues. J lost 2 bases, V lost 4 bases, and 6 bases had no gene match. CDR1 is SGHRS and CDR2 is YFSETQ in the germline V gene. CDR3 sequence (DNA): TGCGCCAGCAGCCTGCATAGCGGGGGGACCTACGAGCAGTACTTC. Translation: CASSLHSGGTYEQYF.

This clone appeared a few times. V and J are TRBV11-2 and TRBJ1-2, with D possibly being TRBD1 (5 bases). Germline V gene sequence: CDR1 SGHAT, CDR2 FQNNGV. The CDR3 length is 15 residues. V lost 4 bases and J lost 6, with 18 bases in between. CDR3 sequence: CASSSVGPRRDGYTF. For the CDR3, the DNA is TGTGCCAGCAGCTCGGTGGGGCCCAGGAGGGATGGCTACACCTTC.

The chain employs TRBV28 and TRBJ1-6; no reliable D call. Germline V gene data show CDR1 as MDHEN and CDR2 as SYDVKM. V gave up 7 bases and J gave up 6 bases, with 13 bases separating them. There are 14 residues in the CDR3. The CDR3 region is CASKEGPGNSPLHF. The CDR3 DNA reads TGTGCCAGCAAGGAGGGTCCTGGTAATTCACCCCTCCACTTT. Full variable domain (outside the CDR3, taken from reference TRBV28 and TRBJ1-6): DVKVTQSSRYLVKRTGEKVFLECVQDMDHENMFWYRQDPGLGLRLIYFSYDVKMKEKGDIPEGYSVSREKKERFSLILESASTNQTSMYLCASKEGPGNSPLHFGNGTRLTVT.

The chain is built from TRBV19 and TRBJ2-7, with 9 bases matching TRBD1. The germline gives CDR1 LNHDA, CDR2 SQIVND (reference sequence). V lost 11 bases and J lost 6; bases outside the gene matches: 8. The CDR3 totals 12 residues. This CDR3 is CASRTGVGEQYF. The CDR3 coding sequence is TGTGCCTCCAGGACAGGGGTGGGCGAGCAGTACTTC.

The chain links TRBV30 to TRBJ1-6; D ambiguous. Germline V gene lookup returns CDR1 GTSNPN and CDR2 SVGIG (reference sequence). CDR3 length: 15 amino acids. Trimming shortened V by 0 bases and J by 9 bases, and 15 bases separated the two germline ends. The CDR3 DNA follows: TGTGCCTGGAGTGTCGAGGGCCACCAACTTTCACCCCTCCACTTT. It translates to CAWSVEGHQLSPLHF. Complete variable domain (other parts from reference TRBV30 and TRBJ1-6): SQTIHQWPATLVQPVGSPLSLECTVEGTSNPNLYWYRQAAGRGLQLLFYSVGIGQISSEVPQNLSASRPQDRQFILSSKKLLLSDSGFYLCAWSVEGHQLSPLHFGNGTRLTVT.

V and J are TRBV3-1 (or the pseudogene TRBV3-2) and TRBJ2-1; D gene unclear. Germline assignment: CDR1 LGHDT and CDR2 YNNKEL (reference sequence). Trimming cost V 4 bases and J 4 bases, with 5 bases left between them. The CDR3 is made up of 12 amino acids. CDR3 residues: CASSPSYNEQFF. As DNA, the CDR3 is TGTGCCAGCAGCCCCTCGTACAATGAGCAGTTCTTC.

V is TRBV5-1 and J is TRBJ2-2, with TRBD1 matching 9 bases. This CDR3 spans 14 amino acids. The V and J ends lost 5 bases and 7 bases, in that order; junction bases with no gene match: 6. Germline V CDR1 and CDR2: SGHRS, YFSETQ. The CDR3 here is CASRSGTGNGELFF. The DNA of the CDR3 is TGCGCCAGCAGGTCCGGGACAGGGAACGGGGAGCTGTTTTTT.

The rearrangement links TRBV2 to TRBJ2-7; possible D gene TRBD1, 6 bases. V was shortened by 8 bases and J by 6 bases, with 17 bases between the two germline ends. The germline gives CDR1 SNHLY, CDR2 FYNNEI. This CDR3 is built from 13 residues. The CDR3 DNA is TGTGCCAGCCTTCAGGACAGTATAACCGAGCAGTACTTC. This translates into CASLQDSITEQYF.

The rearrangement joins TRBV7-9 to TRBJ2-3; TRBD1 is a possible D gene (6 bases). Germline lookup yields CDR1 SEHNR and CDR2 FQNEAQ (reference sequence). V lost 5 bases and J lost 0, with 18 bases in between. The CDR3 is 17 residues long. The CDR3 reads CASSTPGARASTDTQYF. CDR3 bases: TGTGCCAGCAGCACCCCAGGGGCGCGCGCTAGCACAGATACGCAGTATTTT.

The CDR3 sequence: CASSFPGGSSDTQYF. In DNA form, the CDR3 reads TGTGCCAGCAGTTTCCCGGGGGGCAGTTCAGATACGCAGTATTTT. The rearrangement links TRBV28 to TRBJ2-3; D is possibly TRBD2 (7 bases). CDR1 is MDHEN, CDR2 SYDVKM, per germline. This CDR3 region has 15 residues. V lost 3 bases to trimming and J lost 4 bases, with 14 bases between them. Looking up the rest from reference TRBV28 and TRBJ2-3 gives the full variable domain: DVKVTQSSRYLVKRTGEKVFLECVQDMDHENMFWYRQDPGLGLRLIYFSYDVKMKEKGDIPEGYSVSREKKERFSLILESASTNQTSMYLCASSFPGGSSDTQYFGPGTRLTVL.

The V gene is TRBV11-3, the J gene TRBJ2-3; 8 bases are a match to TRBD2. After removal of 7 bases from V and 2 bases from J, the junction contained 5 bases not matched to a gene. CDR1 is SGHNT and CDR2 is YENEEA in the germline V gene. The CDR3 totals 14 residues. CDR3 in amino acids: CASKTGGSTDTQYF. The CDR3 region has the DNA TGTGCCAGCAAGACGGGGGGGTCCACAGATACGCAGTATTTT.

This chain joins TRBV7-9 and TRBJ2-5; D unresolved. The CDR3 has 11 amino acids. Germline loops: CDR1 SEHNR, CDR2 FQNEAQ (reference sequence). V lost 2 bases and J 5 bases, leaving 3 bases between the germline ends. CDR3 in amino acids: CASSLQETQYF. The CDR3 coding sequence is TGTGCCAGCAGCTTACAGGAGACCCAGTACTTC.

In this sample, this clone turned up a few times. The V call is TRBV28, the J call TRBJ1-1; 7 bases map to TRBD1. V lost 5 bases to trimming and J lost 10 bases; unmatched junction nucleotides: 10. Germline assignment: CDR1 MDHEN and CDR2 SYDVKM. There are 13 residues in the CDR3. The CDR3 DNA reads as TGTGCCAGCAGTGGAACGGACAGGCTGGGAGCTTTCTTT. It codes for CASSGTDRLGAFF. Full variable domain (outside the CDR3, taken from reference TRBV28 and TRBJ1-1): DVKVTQSSRYLVKRTGEKVFLECVQDMDHENMFWYRQDPGLGLRLIYFSYDVKMKEKGDIPEGYSVSREKKERFSLILESASTNQTSMYLCASSGTDRLGAFFGQGTRLTVV.

The CDR3 DNA sequence: TGCGCCAGCCGAGACAGCCTCAATCAGCCCCAGCATTTT. Its protein product is CASRDSLNQPQHF. The chain combines TRBV5-1 with TRBJ1-5, with D possibly matching TRBD1 (5 bases). The CDR3 has 13 amino acids. Germline assignment: CDR1 SGHRS and CDR2 YFSETQ. V was cut by 7 bases and J by 3 bases, with 11 bases left in between.

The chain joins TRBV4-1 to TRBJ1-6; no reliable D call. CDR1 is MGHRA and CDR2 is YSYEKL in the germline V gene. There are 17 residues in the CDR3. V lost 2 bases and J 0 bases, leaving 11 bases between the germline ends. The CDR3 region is CASSQSQATSYNSPLHF. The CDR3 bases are TGCGCCAGCAGCCAATCTCAGGCCACCTCCTATAATTCACCCCTCCACTTT.

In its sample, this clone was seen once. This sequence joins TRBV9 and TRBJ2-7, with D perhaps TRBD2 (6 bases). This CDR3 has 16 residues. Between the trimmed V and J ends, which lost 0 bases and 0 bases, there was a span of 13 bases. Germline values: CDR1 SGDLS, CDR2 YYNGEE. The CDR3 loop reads CASSVGSGGSSYEQYF. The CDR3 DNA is TGTGCCAGCAGCGTAGGTTCTGGAGGGAGCTCCTACGAGCAGTACTTC.

CDR3 loop: CASSPRTGIGYGYTF. The DNA for the CDR3 is TGTGCCAGCAGCCCTCGGACAGGGATAGGGTATGGCTACACCTTC. The V call is TRBV3-1 (or the pseudogene TRBV3-2), the J call TRBJ1-2; 8 bases line up with TRBD1. CDR3 length: 15 amino acids. V shed 4 bases and J 5 bases; nucleotides not matched to a gene: 9. Per the germline V gene, CDR1 is LGHDT and CDR2 is YNNKEL (reference sequence).

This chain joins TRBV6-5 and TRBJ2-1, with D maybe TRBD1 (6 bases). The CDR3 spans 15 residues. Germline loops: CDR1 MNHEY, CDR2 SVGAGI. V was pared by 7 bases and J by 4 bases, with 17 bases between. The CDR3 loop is CASTLASGTYNEQFF. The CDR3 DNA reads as TGTGCCAGCACCCTGGCGTCCGGGACATACAATGAGCAGTTCTTC.

Written as DNA, the CDR3 is TGTGCCAGCCATAACTCCGGGACAGGCGTAACTGAAGCTTTCTTT. Translation gives CASHNSGTGVTEAFF. The chain uses TRBV6-5 and TRBJ1-1, with 8 bases lining up with TRBD1. CDR1 is MNHEY, CDR2 SVGAGI, per germline. CDR3 length: 15 amino acids. J lost 5 bases, V lost 8 bases, and 13 bases had no gene match.

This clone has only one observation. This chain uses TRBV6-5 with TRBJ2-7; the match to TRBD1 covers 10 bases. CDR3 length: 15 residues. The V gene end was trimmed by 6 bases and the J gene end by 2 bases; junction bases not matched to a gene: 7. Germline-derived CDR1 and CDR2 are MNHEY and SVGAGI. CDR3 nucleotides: TGTGCCAGCAGCCTCCGGGGACAGGGGACCTACGAGCAGTACTTC. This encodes CASSLRGQGTYEQYF.

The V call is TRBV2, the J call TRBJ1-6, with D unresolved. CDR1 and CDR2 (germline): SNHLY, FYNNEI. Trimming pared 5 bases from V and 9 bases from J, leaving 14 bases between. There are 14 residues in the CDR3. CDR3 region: CASSSGELPSPLHF. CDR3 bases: TGTGCCAGCAGTTCCGGGGAACTCCCTTCACCCCTCCACTTT.

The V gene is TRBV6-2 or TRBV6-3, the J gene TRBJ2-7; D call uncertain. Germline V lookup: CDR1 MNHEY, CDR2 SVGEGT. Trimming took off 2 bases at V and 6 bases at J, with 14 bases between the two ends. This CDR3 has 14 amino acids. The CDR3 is CASSYQTGLSEQYF. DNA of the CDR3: TGTGCCAGCAGTTACCAGACTGGTCTAAGCGAGCAGTACTTC.

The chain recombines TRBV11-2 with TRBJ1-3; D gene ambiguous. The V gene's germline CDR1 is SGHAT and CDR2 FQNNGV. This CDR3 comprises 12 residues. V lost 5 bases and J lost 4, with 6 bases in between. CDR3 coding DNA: TGTGCCAGCAGCCCGCAGGGAAACACCATATATTTT. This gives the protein CASSPQGNTIYF.

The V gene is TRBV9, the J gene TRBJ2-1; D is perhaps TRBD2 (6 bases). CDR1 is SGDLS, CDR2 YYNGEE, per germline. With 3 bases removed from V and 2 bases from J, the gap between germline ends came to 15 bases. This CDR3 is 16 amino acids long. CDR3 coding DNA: TGTGCCAGCAGCGAGGGTGGCGGGAATCCCTACAATGAGCAGTTCTTC. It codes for CASSEGGGNPYNEQFF.

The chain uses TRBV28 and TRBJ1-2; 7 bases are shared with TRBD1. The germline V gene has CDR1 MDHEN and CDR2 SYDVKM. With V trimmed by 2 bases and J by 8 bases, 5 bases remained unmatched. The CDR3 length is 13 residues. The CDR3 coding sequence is TGTGCCAGCAGTTTAAGACCAGGGGGGGGCTACACCTTC. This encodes CASSLRPGGGYTF.

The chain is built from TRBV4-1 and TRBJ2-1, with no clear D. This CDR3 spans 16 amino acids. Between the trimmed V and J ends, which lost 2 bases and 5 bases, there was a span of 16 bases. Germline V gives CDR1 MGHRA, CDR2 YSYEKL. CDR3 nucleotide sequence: TGCGCCAGCAGCCAAATCGGCAGGAAACTGAACAATGAGCAGTTCTTC. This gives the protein CASSQIGRKLNNEQFF.

In DNA, the CDR3 is TGTGCCAGCAGCTTGGTTGGGGTACAGGGGACCTATGGCTACACCTTC. Translating it yields CASSLVGVQGTYGYTF. The chain combines TRBV5-4 with TRBJ1-2, with 7 nucleotides matching TRBD1. The CDR3 is made up of 16 amino acids. Per germline, CDR1 SGHNT and CDR2 YYREEE (reference sequence). Trimming removed 0 bases from V and 4 bases from J; junction bases left unmatched: 9. The full variable domain, in which reference TRBV5-4 and TRBJ1-2 provide the parts outside the CDR3, is ETGVTQSPTHLIKTRGQQVTLRCSSQSGHNTVSWYQQALGQGPQFIFQYYREEENGRGNFPPRFSGLQFPNYSSELNVNALELDDSALYLCASSLVGVQGTYGYTFGSGTRLTVV.

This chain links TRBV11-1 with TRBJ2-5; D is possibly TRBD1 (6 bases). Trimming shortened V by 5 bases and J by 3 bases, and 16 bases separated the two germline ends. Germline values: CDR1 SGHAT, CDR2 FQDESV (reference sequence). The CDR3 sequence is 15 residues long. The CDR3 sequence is CASSRQRGQEETQYF. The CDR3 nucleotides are TGTGCCAGCAGCCGTCAACGGGGACAAGAAGAGACCCAGTACTTC.

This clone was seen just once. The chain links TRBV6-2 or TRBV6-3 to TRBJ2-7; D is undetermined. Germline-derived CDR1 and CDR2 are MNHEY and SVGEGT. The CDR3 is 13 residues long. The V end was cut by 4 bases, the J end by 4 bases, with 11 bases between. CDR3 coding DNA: TGTGCCAGCAGTTCCGGCGGCTCTTACGAGCAGTACTTC. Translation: CASSSGGSYEQYF.

The CDR3 sequence is CASSQEGTGEAAFF. CDR3 in DNA: TGTGCCAGCAGCCAAGAGGGGACAGGGGAGGCAGCTTTCTTT. The rearrangement uses TRBV4-2 and TRBJ1-1; TRBD1 matches 10 bases. The V gene's germline CDR1 is LGHNA and CDR2 YNFKEQ. J was trimmed by 10 bases and V by 0 bases; bases with no gene match: 5. CDR3 length: 14 residues.

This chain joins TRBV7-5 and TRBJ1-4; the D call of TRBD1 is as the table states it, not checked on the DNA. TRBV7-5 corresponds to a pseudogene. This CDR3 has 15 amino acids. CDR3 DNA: TGTGTCAGAAGCTTAGCGAGGACAGGGAATGAAAAACTGTTTTTT. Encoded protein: CVRSLARTGNEKLFF.

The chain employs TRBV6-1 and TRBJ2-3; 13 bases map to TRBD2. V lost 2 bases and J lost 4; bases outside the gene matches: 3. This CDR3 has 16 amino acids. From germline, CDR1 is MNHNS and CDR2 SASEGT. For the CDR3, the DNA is TGTGCCAGCAGTGAAACTAGCGGGGGGGCCTCAGATACGCAGTATTTT. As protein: CASSETSGGASDTQYF.